This T cell receptor beta chain was retrieved from a study of cytomegalovirus exposure and HLA in healthy donors. Overall study results and limits: In an earlier analysis, productive rearrangement rates for most beta V segments clustered near 87% or 30%. It was reportedly the case that the classifier diagnosed cytomegalovirus status with high specificity and sensitivity. According to a later analysis, most TCR beta chains associated with CMV appeared HLA-restricted.

V shed 0 bases and J shed 0 bases, with 9 bases lying between them. Per the germline V gene, CDR1 is MNHEY and CDR2 is SMNVEV (reference sequence). This CDR3 is built from 16 residues. The PCR had 60 Vbeta and 13 Jbeta primers. Clones were read by immunoSEQ multiplex PCR, and TCRdb kept only the in-frame ones, dropping some. The sample contains some 130,000 clones, around four fifths of which appear only once. Concerning this clone: Its specificity is unknown.

The sample was PBMCs. This rearrangement joins TRBV27 to TRBJ2-1; D is undetermined. This clonotype was sampled from a man younger than 45 in good health. This chain's CDR3 is CASSLSGFFSYNEQFF. CDR3 sequence (DNA): TGTGCCAGCAGTTTATCGGGCTTTTTCTCCTACAATGAGCAGTTCTTC.